The rows below give T cell receptor beta chains drawn from one sample of a study of identifying expanded T cells in peripheral blood. Measured with immunoSEQ multiplex PCR; TCRdb has only the in-frame clones, and not every one. This table has around 100,000 clones, roughly 85% appearing once. The specimen sequenced was blood. The receptors originated from a person aged 18-69 years in good health. CDR3s include the opening cysteine and the closing phenylalanine or tryptophan. The order of the fields is clone size, D gene, V gene, J gene, CDR3 protein. D genes are given only for firm matches. Only part of the rows carry a size: once, few, many, or a class if the clone is expanded.

>.|TRBD1|TRBV6-6|TRBJ1-5
CASSSTGTATNQPQHF
>.|.|TRBV9|TRBJ1-1
CASSERRENTEAFF
>many|.|TRBV6-6|TRBJ1-1
CASRTQGLAEAFF
>.|.|TRBV27|TRBJ1-1
CASSPWRVNTEAFF
>.|.|TRBV6-5|TRBJ2-3
CASSYVAGRSTDTQYF
>.|.|TRBV6-5|TRBJ2-7
CASSYQPRHEQYF
>.|TRBD1|TRBV7-9|TRBJ2-5
CASSFRTGEETQYF
>.|.|TRBV7-2|TRBJ2-7
CASSSPLSEQYF
>.|.|TRBV10-3|TRBJ1-3
CAISESDGSGNTIYF
>few|.|TRBV4-2|TRBJ1-5
CASSPRGHSGNQPQHF
>.|.|TRBV19|TRBJ2-5
CASSIVQGSETQYF
>once|TRBD1|TRBV10-3|TRBJ1-2
CAISRPGGGGYTF
>.|TRBD1|TRBV6-5|TRBJ2-7
CASSETGFGHEQYF
>.|.|TRBV7-6|TRBJ2-1
CASSFRPQGYNEQFF
>.|.|TRBV5-4|TRBJ2-7
CASSFDRSYEQYF
>.|TRBD1|TRBV15|TRBJ1-4
CATSRGQGNEKLFF
>.|.|TRBV11-3|TRBJ2-3
CASSHGDTQYF
>.|TRBD1|TRBV5-1|TRBJ2-1
CASSWAGTAHNEQFF
>.|TRBD1|TRBV18|TRBJ1-2
CASSPASGTGGLDYTF
>.|TRBD2|TRBV9|TRBJ2-3
CASSGRGLGTDTQYF
>.|.|TRBV4-3|TRBJ1-1
CASSQVKAGNTEAFF
>.|.|TRBV21-1|TRBJ2-3
CASFRTGGLKSTDTQYF
>.|.|TRBV30|TRBJ1-1
CAWSAVGAATEAFF
>.|.|TRBV25-1|TRBJ2-2
CASSESAYTGELFF
>.|.|TRBV19|TRBJ2-7
CASSIQGTPASSYEQYF
>few|.|TRBV9|TRBJ2-5
CASSVGGPQETQYF
>.|TRBD1|TRBV2|TRBJ2-7
CASSAKGALYEQYF
>.|.|TRBV19|TRBJ1-6
CASSIGGLRSSPLHF
>once|TRBD1|TRBV29-1|TRBJ1-1
CSVRDSVTEAFF
>.|.|TRBV4-3|TRBJ2-7
CASSQESSGTAGLEQYF
>.|.|TRBV15|TRBJ1-2
CATSRTQGLGNYGYTF
>once|TRBD1|TRBV10-1|TRBJ2-5
CASSEYRGEKDVTQYF
>.|TRBD1|TRBV5-4|TRBJ1-6
CASSGKTGVGNSPLHF
>few|.|TRBV9|TRBJ2-2
CASSVGRELFF
>.|.|TRBV18|TRBJ1-2
CASSPRDNYGYTF
>.|TRBD1|TRBV29-1|TRBJ1-2
CSVEDHRPGQLYGYTF